This TCR beta chain was found in a study of persistence of HIV-infected CD4 T cells. Study conclusions and caveats: Degenerate expanded CDR3beta sequences were enriched among CMV- and Gag-responding cells.

The CDR3 covers 15 residues. CDR1 SQVTM and CDR2 ANQGSEA come from the germline V gene. V was trimmed by 5 bases and J by 1 base, leaving 14 bases between them. This clone was counted between two and nine times. Its specificity is not known. The libraries were made with immunoSEQ version 4 in survey mode. The method was immunoSEQ multiplex PCR; TCRdb's version includes in-frame clones alone and lacks a portion of them. The table includes about 43,000 clones, 78% detected once. The stimulus was an HIV-1 Gag 15-mer peptide pool, about 1 ug/peptide/mL. Memory cells lacking CD40L and CD69 with high CD45RO were sorted. These HIV-1-infected adults initiated suppressive ART in chronic infection.

This sequence was found in an adult man with HIV who was CMV-seropositive. The source was CD4+ T cells sorted from PBMCs after 18-hour stimulation, collected from a patient who received antiretroviral therapy. The chain is built from TRBV29-1 and TRBJ2-2; D is tentatively TRBD1 or TRBD2 (5 bases each). This CDR3 is CSVPTARGNTGELFF. CDR3 in DNA: TGCAGCGTTCCCACAGCGAGGGGGAACACCGGGGAGCTGTTTTTT.